One sample yielded the 6 T cell receptor beta chains listed below, sequenced in a study of blood T cell repertoires in COVID-19. The repertoire was sequenced with immunoSEQ multiplex PCR; TCRdb's copy has only in-frame clones and lacks some. The table lists 150,000 to 200,000 clones, around 87% of them singletons. Sequenced sample: peripheral blood. The receptors were gathered from a woman over 75 in a cohort sampled during active or convalescent COVID-19.

The rearrangement links TRBV27 to TRBJ2-1; the match to TRBD1 covers 12 bases. In germline, CDR1 is MNHEY, CDR2 SMNVEV (reference sequence). J lost 0 bases, V lost 8 bases, and 8 bases had no gene match. The CDR3 length is 17 residues. The CDR3 bases are TGTGCCAGCGGGACAGGGGGCTACTATAGCTCCTACAATGAGCAGTTCTTC. This translates into CASGTGGYYSSYNEQFF.

The chain is built from TRBV28 and TRBJ1-6; no clear D gene. Trimming removed 3 bases from V and 9 bases from J, with 9 bases in between. CDR3 length: 13 residues. Germline V CDR1 and CDR2: MDHEN, SYDVKM. In nucleotides, the CDR3 is TGTGCCAGCAGTTTCCACAGTAGTTCACCCCTCCACTTT. This codes for CASSFHSSSPLHF.

CDR3 loop: CSASPGQETQYF. CDR3 coding DNA: TGCAGTGCTAGTCCAGGGCAAGAGACCCAGTACTTC. The genes are TRBV20-1 and TRBJ2-5, with TRBD1 as a possible D gene (5 bases). The CDR3 has 12 residues. Trimming left V 3 bases short and J 2 bases short, with 7 bases between. CDR1 and CDR2 from the germline V gene are DFQATT and SNEGSKA (reference sequence).

The chain is built from TRBV5-1 and TRBJ2-7; D may be TRBD1 (6 bases). The CDR3 is 12 residues long. V lost 4 bases, J lost 4 bases, and 9 bases lay in between. Germline loops: CDR1 SGHRS, CDR2 YFSETQ. The CDR3 loop is CASSRDKYEQYV. The CDR3 bases are TGCGCCAGCAGCCGGGACAAATACGAGCAGTACGTC.

V gene TRBV24-1 combines with J gene TRBJ2-1; D is undetermined. There are 11 residues in the CDR3. Germline CDR1 reads KGHDR; CDR2 reads SFDVKD. With 6 bases removed from V and 8 bases from J, the gap between germline ends came to 7 bases. The CDR3 protein is CATSLLDEQFF. In DNA form, the CDR3 reads TGTGCCACCAGTTTACTGGATGAGCAGTTCTTC.

The chain carries TRBV28 and TRBJ1-2; perhaps TRBD1 as D (6 bases). Germline loops: CDR1 MDHEN, CDR2 SYDVKM. V dropped 10 bases and J dropped 2 bases, with 17 bases sitting between them. This CDR3 comprises 14 residues. CDR3 nucleotides: TGTGCCATCAGCTCCATGCAGGGGAACTATGGCTACACCTTC. It codes for CAISSMQGNYGYTF.